A selection of T cell receptor beta chains follows, all from one sample in a study of glioma-infiltrating T cells. TCRdb reprocessed the multiplex PCR reads with MiXCR, giving one entry per CDR3 protein. The sample lists more than 3,000 distinct CDR3 sequences, roughly 28% occurring once. Specimen: glioma tissue, nonneoplastic brain tissue, or PBMCs (not recorded which). These receptor sequences come from a human donor with low-grade glioma or glioblastoma, undergoing nonglioma brain surgery, or in good health (not recorded which). The CDR3 runs from the conserved cysteine through the conserved F or W. Fields, in order: CDR3 protein, CDR3 DNA, V gene, J gene, CDR3 length, D gene, clone size. The D gene is left open where the match is weak. Clone size is stated in some rows and not others, as once, few, many or a class when expanded.

CDR3aa: CSVDGTGVGEQYF
CDR3nt: TGCAGCGTAGACGGGACAGGGGTAGGGGAGCAGTACTTC
v_gene: TRBV29-1
j_gene: TRBJ2-7
len: 13
d_gene: TRBD1
abundance: .

CDR3aa: CACSPSVIVDEQYF
CDR3nt: TGTGCCTGCAGCCCCTCCGTCATCGTCGACGAGCAGTACTTC
v_gene: TRBV7-6
j_gene: TRBJ2-7
len: 14
d_gene: .
abundance: .

CDR3aa: CASRATGTVQETQYF
CDR3nt: TGTGCCAGCAGGGCCACCGGGACCGTACAAGAGACCCAGTACTTC
v_gene: TRBV6-2/TRBV6-3
j_gene: TRBJ2-5
len: 15
d_gene: .
abundance: .

CDR3aa: CSATGTPGFTQYF
CDR3nt: TGCAGTGCAACCGGGACCCCGGGATTTACGCAGTATTTT
v_gene: TRBV20-1
j_gene: TRBJ2-3
len: 13
d_gene: .
abundance: medium-sized

CDR3aa: CASSRGGGDTDTQYF
CDR3nt: TGTGCCAGCAGTCGTGGGGGGGGAGACACAGATACGCAGTATTTT
v_gene: TRBV6-1
j_gene: TRBJ2-3
len: 15
d_gene: TRBD2
abundance: medium-sized

CDR3aa: CASSATFSSLHF
CDR3nt: TGTGCCAGCAGCGCCACCTTCTCATCCCTCCACTTT
v_gene: TRBV2
j_gene: TRBJ1-6
len: 12
d_gene: .
abundance: many

CDR3aa: CASSWGNYGYTF
CDR3nt: TGTGCCAGCAGCTGGGGTAACTATGGCTACACCTTC
v_gene: TRBV5-8
j_gene: TRBJ1-2
len: 12
d_gene: .
abundance: .

CDR3aa: CAGSLASANTEAFF
CDR3nt: TGCGCCGGCAGCTTAGCATCGGCGAACACTGAAGCTTTCTTT
v_gene: TRBV7-2
j_gene: TRBJ1-1
len: 14
d_gene: .
abundance: .

CDR3aa: CASSSRDRNEKLFF
CDR3nt: TGTGCCAGCAGCTCCAGGGACAGAAATGAAAAACTGTTTTTT
v_gene: TRBV7-9
j_gene: TRBJ1-4
len: 14
d_gene: TRBD1
abundance: many

CDR3aa: CASSEDPRGRGYTF
CDR3nt: TGTGCCAGCAGTGAAGACCCGAGGGGTCGGGGCTACACCTTC
v_gene: TRBV6-1
j_gene: TRBJ1-2
len: 14
d_gene: .
abundance: many

CDR3aa: CSARDPVEDYEHYF
CDR3nt: TGCAGTGCTAGAGACCCAGTGGAAGACTACGAGCATTACTTC
v_gene: TRBV20-1
j_gene: TRBJ2-7
len: 14
d_gene: .
abundance: .

CDR3aa: CSVATGEFTEAFF
CDR3nt: TGCAGCGTTGCAACAGGGGAGTTCACTGAAGCTTTCTTT
v_gene: TRBV29-1
j_gene: TRBJ1-1
len: 13
d_gene: TRBD1
abundance: many

CDR3aa: CASSTTGGSTDTQYF
CDR3nt: TGTGCCAGTAGTACGACGGGGGGTAGCACAGATACGCAGTATTTT
v_gene: TRBV19
j_gene: TRBJ2-3
len: 15
d_gene: TRBD2
abundance: few

CDR3aa: CASSLLRAGGLANGQFF
CDR3nt: TGCGCCAGCAGCCTCTTGCGGGCGGGGGGCCTTGCAAATGGGCAGTTCTTC
v_gene: TRBV4-1
j_gene: TRBJ2-1
len: 17
d_gene: TRBD2
abundance: .

CDR3aa: CSAIPRTGDGAFF
CDR3nt: TGCAGTGCCATACCGAGGACAGGGGATGGAGCTTTCTTT
v_gene: TRBV20-1
j_gene: TRBJ1-1
len: 13
d_gene: TRBD1
abundance: medium-sized

CDR3aa: CASIPNFSGRDTQYF
CDR3nt: TGTGCCAGCATCCCAAACTTCAGCGGTAGAGATACGCAGTATTTT
v_gene: TRBV6-2/TRBV6-3
j_gene: TRBJ2-3
len: 15
d_gene: .
abundance: medium-sized